The entry that follows covers one TCR beta chain sequence. Original methodology: Amplification of reference gene primers provided the estimated nucleated cell counts. Measured with immunoSEQ multiplex PCR; TCRdb has only the in-frame clones, and not every one. V and J calls plus clone size are reproduced from that table; the DNA served to infer D and trimming. The sample lists 130,000 or so clones, approximately 84% occurring once. The data originate from a study of blood T cell repertoires in COVID-19. Germline CDR1 is SGDLS and CDR2 is YYNGEE. The J segment lost 4 bases and the V segment lost 0 bases, leaving 5 bases of the junction unmatched. The length of the CDR3 is 16 residues.

The sequenced sample consisted of peripheral blood. This chain joins TRBV9 and TRBJ2-2, with TRBD2 matching 8 bases. The source is a man aged 55 to 70 with acute or convalescent COVID-19. CDR3 sequence: CASSVVTSGVTGELFF. The CDR3 coding sequence is TGTGCCAGCAGCGTAGTTACTAGCGGAGTCACCGGGGAGCTGTTTTTT.